This passage covers 28 T cell receptor beta chains from one sample sequenced in a study of response to subunit inactivated influenza vaccine (dated 2018 in TCRdb). Library preparation employed RT-PCR. The data were produced on an Illumina HiSeq 2500. TCRdb reran the public reads through fastp at Q25 and MiXCR, keeping productive beta chains. Under each unique CDR3 protein, matching rows form one entry showing the most common genes and DNA. Present in this sample are over 150,000 distinct CDR3 sequences, approximately 11% of which were seen just once. Together, the top ten hold 35% to 40% of the sample. The specimen was CD8+ T cells sorted from PBMCs, collected less than 30 months after vaccination. These receptors all come from a man aged 50 to 69 who received an inactivated influenza vaccine. Donor details come from another sample of the same person, matched by shared clones.

In its sample, this clonotype was seen a few times. This CDR3 is CASKQVWNTEAFF. Here the CDR3 DNA reads TGTGCCAGCAAACAGGTCTGGAACACTGAAGCTTTCTTT. This chain uses TRBV2 with TRBJ1-1; weak D call: TRBD1 (5 bases). Germline V gives CDR1 SNHLY, CDR2 FYNNEI. V was clipped by 7 bases and J by 1 base, with 10 bases between them. The CDR3 runs 13 residues. Full variable domain (rest looked up from reference TRBV2 and TRBJ1-1): EPEVTQTPSHQVTQMGQEVILRCVPISNHLYFYWYRQILGQKVEFLVSFYNNEISEKSEIFDDQFSVERPDGSNFTLKIRSTKLEDSAMYFCASKQVWNTEAFFGQGTRLTVV.

The V gene is TRBV7-9, the J gene TRBJ2-1; TRBD2 is a possible D gene (5 bases). The CDR3 consists of 16 residues. In germline, CDR1 is SEHNR, CDR2 FQNEAQ (reference sequence). The V and J ends lost 2 bases and 0 bases respectively, with 11 bases between them. The CDR3: CASSLSSGHSYNEQFF. In nucleotides, the CDR3 is TGTGCCAGCAGCTTATCCAGCGGTCACTCCTACAATGAGCAGTTCTTC.

This clonotype was picked up many times. The V and J genes are TRBV28 and TRBJ2-2; the D gene is possibly TRBD1 (6 bases). CDR1 and CDR2 from the germline V gene are MDHEN and SYDVKM. Trimming left V 5 bases short and J 7 bases short, with 14 bases between. The CDR3 contains 14 residues. The CDR3 sequence is CASSLWTEHGELFF. CDR3 bases: TGTGCCAGCAGTCTCTGGACAGAACACGGGGAGCTGTTTTTT.

The rearrangement uses TRBV7-8 and TRBJ2-3; 8 bases agree with TRBD1. Per the germline V gene, CDR1 is SGHVS and CDR2 is FQNEAQ. The ends lost 1 base at V and 1 base at J; junction bases unmatched: 1. The CDR3 spans 15 residues. Here the CDR3 DNA reads TGTGCCAGCAGCTTAGAACAGGGGGGCACAGATACGCAGTATTTT. Translation: CASSLEQGGTDTQYF.

In its sample, this clonotype was seen many times. The chain links TRBV11-2 to TRBJ1-3, with D unresolved. Trimming shortened V by 4 bases and J by 6 bases, and 10 bases separated the two germline ends. Germline-derived CDR1 and CDR2 are SGHAT and FQNNGV. The CDR3 runs to 13 residues. CDR3 in amino acids: CASSSGLPNTIYF. DNA of the CDR3: TGTGCCAGCAGCTCGGGTTTGCCAAACACCATATATTTT.

This clonotype was found a few times. The chain recombines TRBV11-2 with TRBJ1-2; 7 nucleotides line up with TRBD1. With V trimmed by 5 bases and J by 8 bases, 17 bases remained unmatched. The CDR3 is 16 residues long. Germline V lookup: CDR1 SGHAT, CDR2 FQNNGV. The DNA for the CDR3 is TGTGCCAGCAGCGCGTTGGCTAAACAGGGGATGAACGGCTACACCTTC. Translating gives CASSALAKQGMNGYTF.

This clonotype was counted many times. The chain uses TRBV5-6 and TRBJ2-7; D is ambiguous. This CDR3 is 12 amino acids long. Germline V lookup: CDR1 SGHDT, CDR2 YYEEEE. V shed 0 bases and J shed 6 bases, with 7 bases lying between them. The CDR3: CASSLAAGEQYF. The DNA of the CDR3 is TGTGCCAGCAGCTTGGCGGCAGGCGAGCAGTACTTC.

This clonotype was detected a few times. The V gene is TRBV5-1, the J gene TRBJ2-7; 7 bases agree with TRBD2. The V gene's germline CDR1 is SGHRS and CDR2 YFSETQ. V was clipped by 0 bases and J by 3 bases; unmatched bases: 9. The CDR3 sequence is 16 residues long. CDR3 bases: TGCGCCAGCAGCTTGGGCTCCGGGCGGGAGTTCTACGAGCAGTACTTC. This sequence encodes CASSLGSGREFYEQYF. Drawing the rest from reference TRBV5-1 and TRBJ2-7, the complete variable domain is KAGVTQTPRYLIKTRGQQVTLSCSPISGHRSVSWYQQTPGQGLQFLFEYFSETQRNKGNFPGRFSGRQFSNSRSEMNVSTLELGDSALYLCASSLGSGREFYEQYFGPGTRLTVT.

Ten or more counts support this clonotype. The chain combines TRBV11-2 with TRBJ1-1, with a possible D match to TRBD1 (5 bases). V lost 1 base to trimming and J lost 4 bases, with 7 bases between them. CDR3 length: 13 residues. The germline gives CDR1 SGHAT, CDR2 FQNNGV. The CDR3 region has the DNA TGTGCCAGCAGCTTAGTCGGGGCCACTGAAGCTTTCTTT. Its translation is CASSLVGATEAFF.

V and J are TRBV12-3 or TRBV12-4 and TRBJ1-3; D remains unclear. Trimming pared 5 bases from V and 2 bases from J, leaving 7 bases between. The CDR3 runs 13 residues. The CDR3 is CASSPVTGNTIYF. CDR3 sequence (DNA): TGTGCCAGCAGTCCCGTAACTGGAAACACCATATATTTT.

This clonotype was recorded a few times. The chain combines TRBV20-1 with TRBJ2-7, with TRBD2 matching 9 bases. This CDR3 is built from 14 residues. CDR1 and CDR2 from the germline V gene are DFQATT and SNEGSKA (reference sequence). J was trimmed by 3 bases and V by 2 bases; bases with no gene match: 5. This CDR3 is CSARRLAGNYEQYF. The DNA for the CDR3 is TGCAGTGCTAGAAGGCTAGCGGGGAACTACGAGCAGTACTTC.

This clonotype was picked up many times. The chain combines TRBV7-8 with TRBJ2-7, with 12 positions matching TRBD1. In germline, CDR1 is SGHVS, CDR2 FQNEAQ. The CDR3 spans 17 residues. V lost 4 bases to trimming and J lost 2 bases; unmatched junction nucleotides: 9. The CDR3 nucleotides read TGTGCCAGCAGCTGGAACCGGGACAGGGGGCTTACCTACGAGCAGTACTTC. The encoded protein is CASSWNRDRGLTYEQYF.

The chain is built from TRBV12-3 or TRBV12-4 and TRBJ2-1, with TRBD2 as a possible D gene (6 bases). CDR3 length equals 12 residues. The V end lost 5 bases, the J end lost 8 bases, and 10 bases lay between the germline ends. CDR3 nucleotide sequence: TGTGCCAGCAGTGGTACTAGCCATGAGCAGTTCTTC. Protein: CASSGTSHEQFF.

This clonotype showed up many times. The chain combines TRBV6-1 with TRBJ2-1; D is perhaps TRBD1 (6 bases). Germline loops: CDR1 MNHNS, CDR2 SASEGT. The CDR3 totals 16 residues. The V end lost 7 bases, the J end lost 4 bases, and 20 bases lay between the germline ends. The CDR3 region is CASTERSDRRYNEQFF. The CDR3 DNA sequence: TGTGCCAGCACGGAGAGGTCCGACAGGCGGTACAATGAGCAGTTCTTC.

This clonotype occurred a few times. J is TRBJ1-6 and V is TRBV4-1; D is possibly TRBD1 (5 bases). This CDR3 is 17 amino acids long. With 1 base removed from V and 5 bases from J, the gap between germline ends came to 15 bases. Germline V gives CDR1 MGHRA, CDR2 YSYEKL. CDR3 protein: CASSQGRGVNDNSPLHF. CDR3 DNA sequence: TGCGCCAGCAGCCAAGGGCGGGGGGTGAACGATAATTCACCCCTCCACTTT.

A few counts support this clonotype. This chain links TRBV9 with TRBJ2-1, with 9 bases aligning to TRBD2. The germline V gene has CDR1 SGDLS and CDR2 YYNGEE. The CDR3 runs to 15 residues. Trimming at V came to 0 bases and at J to 8 bases, leaving 6 bases not matched to a gene. DNA for the CDR3: TGTGCCAGCAGCGTAGAGGGCGGGAGGGCTGATGAGCAGTTCTTC. This sequence encodes CASSVEGGRADEQFF.

This clonotype was seen at least ten times. The V call is TRBV27, the J call TRBJ2-7; D is unclear. The CDR3 loop spans 14 amino acids. CDR1 is MNHEY, CDR2 SMNVEV, per germline (reference sequence). Trimming removed 6 bases from V and 6 bases from J, with 18 bases in between. This CDR3 is CASSFSTAGAEQYF. In DNA, the CDR3 is TGTGCCAGCAGCTTCTCAACAGCCGGAGCCGAGCAGTACTTC.

This clonotype has a handful of counts. The gene calls are TRBV27 and TRBJ2-7; possible D gene TRBD1, 5 bases. Looked up from germline, CDR1 is MNHEY and CDR2 is SMNVEV (reference sequence). This CDR3 contains 14 residues. Trimming shortened V by 5 bases and J by 3 bases, and 14 bases separated the two germline ends. CDR3: CASSPITGYYEQYF. DNA of the CDR3: TGTGCCAGCAGTCCAATCACAGGCTACTACGAGCAGTACTTC.

This clonotype showed up many times. The chain recombines TRBV5-5 with TRBJ2-1, with TRBD1 matching 9 bases. The CDR3 loop spans 16 amino acids. Looked up from germline, CDR1 is SGHKS and CDR2 is YYEKEE (reference sequence). V was clipped by 5 bases and J by 0 bases; unmatched bases: 6. CDR3 in amino acids: CASSSDRGSSYNEQFF. CDR3 in DNA: TGTGCCAGCAGTAGCGACAGGGGGAGCTCCTACAATGAGCAGTTCTTC.

J is TRBJ2-2 and V is TRBV9, with TRBD1 identical over 9 bases. The CDR3 is made up of 15 amino acids. The V and J ends lost 5 bases and 4 bases, in that order; junction bases with no gene match: 6. The germline V gene has CDR1 SGDLS and CDR2 YYNGEE. The CDR3 DNA sequence: TGTGCCAGCAGTGCCCGGGACAGGGCCACCGGGGAGCTGTTTTTT. Amino acids: CASSARDRATGELFF. Complete variable domain (other parts from reference TRBV9 and TRBJ2-2): DSGVTQTPKHLITATGQRVTLRCSPRSGDLSVYWYQQSLDQGLQFLIQYYNGEERAKGNILERFSAQQFPDLHSELNLSSLELGDSALYFCASSARDRATGELFFGEGSRLTVL.

This clonotype appeared many times. The chain combines TRBV7-9 with TRBJ2-1; D is undetermined. The CDR3 sequence is 11 residues long. The V end was cut by 5 bases, the J end by 4 bases, with 3 bases between. CDR1 is SEHNR, CDR2 FQNEAQ, per germline (reference sequence). The CDR3 here is CASSTYNEQFF. The CDR3 DNA sequence: TGTGCCAGCAGCACTTACAATGAGCAGTTCTTC.

The chain links TRBV9 to TRBJ1-3, with D tentatively TRBD1 (6 bases). This CDR3 contains 15 residues. Between the trimmed V and J ends, which lost 0 bases and 2 bases, there was a span of 9 bases. The germline V gene has CDR1 SGDLS and CDR2 YYNGEE. CDR3 residues: CASSVEGDAGNTIYF. CDR3 sequence (DNA): TGTGCCAGCAGCGTAGAGGGGGACGCTGGAAACACCATATATTTT.

This clonotype was observed a few times. This chain links TRBV4-1 with TRBJ1-2; D remains ambiguous. Germline V CDR1 and CDR2: MGHRA, YSYEKL. CDR3 length equals 13 residues. V was clipped by 0 bases and J by 6 bases, with 8 bases between them. The CDR3 coding sequence is TGCGCCAGCAGCCAAGACAGCTGGGATGGCTACACCTTC. It is translated as CASSQDSWDGYTF.

Only a few counts were recorded for this clonotype. This chain uses TRBV12-3 or TRBV12-4 with TRBJ2-1; 7 bases are a match to TRBD1. J lost 5 bases, V lost 3 bases, and 7 bases had no gene match. This CDR3 is 15 amino acids long. DNA for the CDR3: TGTGCCAGCAGTTTCGGGACAGCTGTCCACAATGAGCAGTTCTTC. This translates into CASSFGTAVHNEQFF.

A few counts support this clonotype. The CDR3 sequence: CASSSRGYEQYF. CDR3 in DNA: TGTGCCAGCAGTTCTAGGGGTTACGAGCAGTACTTC. The V call is TRBV2, the J call TRBJ2-7, with D perhaps matching TRBD1 (5 bases). Germline CDR1 and CDR2: SNHLY and FYNNEI. V was trimmed by 5 bases and J by 4 bases, leaving 9 bases between them. This CDR3 contains 12 residues.

The sample holds a few counts of this clonotype. The V gene is TRBV6-1, the J gene TRBJ2-3; 7 bases match TRBD1. Germline CDR1 MNHNS, CDR2 SASEGT. The V segment lost 6 bases and the J segment 3 bases; nucleotides outside the gene matches: 9. CDR3 size: 15 residues. The CDR3, as DNA: TGTGCCAGCAGAGAGACAGGGAGTAGGACAGATACGCAGTATTTT. Translating it yields CASRETGSRTDTQYF.

The table lists this clonotype with a few counts. The V and J genes are TRBV9 and TRBJ1-1; 9 bases are shared with TRBD1. Germline V gives CDR1 SGDLS, CDR2 YYNGEE. CDR3 length: 15 amino acids. Germline trimming cut 3 bases from V and 5 bases from J; bases unmatched to any gene: 8. The CDR3 region has the DNA TGTGCCAGCAGCGCCACAGGGGGCGAAGGTACTGAAGCTTTCTTT. Translated, it gives CASSATGGEGTEAFF.

A few counts support this clonotype. The chain uses TRBV4-3 and TRBJ2-5; 8 bases match TRBD1. Unmatched junction bases numbered 3, after V lost 4 bases and J lost 2 bases. The germline gives CDR1 LGHNA, CDR2 YSLEER. CDR3 size: 14 residues. The chain's CDR3 is CASSPRTGQETQYF. The CDR3 DNA is TGCGCCAGCAGCCCCCGGACAGGGCAAGAGACCCAGTACTTC.